The clone carrying this TCR beta chain was detected once. This CDR3 is also generated by other DNA sequences in the sample. The data were taken from a study of control samples from healthy donors and cancer patients. The length of the CDR3 is 15 residues. Germline V gene lookup returns CDR1 SGDLS and CDR2 YYNGEE. Trimming shortened V by 0 bases and J by 0 bases, and 7 bases separated the two germline ends. The repertoire was sequenced with immunoSEQ multiplex PCR; TCRdb's copy has only in-frame clones and lacks some. The profile shows about 250,000 clones, roughly 82% of them singletons. The chain uses TRBV9 and TRBJ1-3; no firm D call. The clonotype was recovered from an older woman with lung cancer. The sample consisted of PBMCs. The CDR3 DNA is TGTGCCAGCAGCGTAGGGTCCCTCTCTGGAAACACCATATATTTT. This translates into CASSVGSLSGNTIYF.